This T cell receptor (beta chain) was captured by sequencing in a study of PD-1 blockade in classical Hodgkin lymphoma. Study outcomes and limitations: Researchers reported that CD4+ TCR diversity, though not CD8+, rose significantly by C4D1.

The method was immunoSEQ multiplex PCR; TCRdb's version includes in-frame clones alone and lacks a portion of them. The profile shows about 94,000 clones, roughly nine tenths of them singletons. Germline-derived CDR1 and CDR2 are ENHRY and SYGVKD. The V and J ends lost 0 bases and 4 bases, in that order; junction bases with no gene match: 5. This CDR3 comprises 15 residues. This clone was picked up one time. What it binds is not known. Autologous stem cell transplantation was followed by relapse in every patient, and brentuximab vedotin exposure varied. The sample here was peripheral blood mononuclear cells (PBMCs), taken before the second cycle of nivolumab. The receptor was derived from a human donor with classical Hodgkin lymphoma. The V gene is TRBV10-3, the J gene TRBJ1-1; 7 bases are a match to TRBD1. The CDR3 spells CAISESWAGGTEAFF. CDR3 DNA sequence: TGTGCCATCAGTGAGTCGTGGGCAGGGGGCACTGAAGCTTTCTTT.